Listed below are T cell receptor beta chains from one sample, sequenced in a study of shared clonotypes between healthy human individuals. TCRdb's copy holds only in-frame clones and misses some; the assay was immunoSEQ multiplex PCR. The repertoire includes roughly 640,000 clones, about 96% of them detected once, and roughly 0.055% sits in the top ten. Sample: naive CD4+ T cells sorted from blood. These receptor sequences come from a woman in her 30s in good health. CDR3s include the opening cysteine and the closing phenylalanine or tryptophan. Each record gives: V gene, D gene, clone size, J gene, CDR3 DNA, CDR3 protein. The D gene is left open where the match is weak. Size is omitted from some rows. Given values are once, few, many or a class for expanded clones.

V gene: TRBV5-4
D gene: .
clone size: .
J gene: TRBJ1-6
CDR3 DNA: TGTGCCAGCAGCCCCCTCTCCGGAGGGGGGGATAATTCACCCCTCCACTTT
CDR3 protein: CASSPLSGGGDNSPLHF

V gene: TRBV19
D gene: TRBD2
clone size: .
J gene: TRBJ2-1
CDR3 DNA: TGTGCCAGTAGTAAACTTCTGCACGGTAGCGGGGTATACAATGAGCAGTTCTTC
CDR3 protein: CASSKLLHGSGVYNEQFF

V gene: TRBV28
D gene: .
clone size: .
J gene: TRBJ1-4
CDR3 DNA: TGTGCCAGCAGTTCCCGGGACCGATCTAATGAAAAACTGTTTTTT
CDR3 protein: CASSSRDRSNEKLFF

V gene: TRBV6-5
D gene: .
clone size: .
J gene: TRBJ1-2
CDR3 DNA: TGTGCCAGCAGTTACTCCCCCTCGGCTGGCTACACCTTC
CDR3 protein: CASSYSPSAGYTF

V gene: TRBV7-8
D gene: .
clone size: .
J gene: TRBJ2-7
CDR3 DNA: TGTGCCAGCAGCTTAGTGTGGGCAGGTCAATTCTCCTACGAGCAGTACTTC
CDR3 protein: CASSLVWAGQFSYEQYF

V gene: TRBV5-1
D gene: .
clone size: .
J gene: TRBJ1-1
CDR3 DNA: TGCGCCAGCAGCTTGGATCCCAGCCAGCCGGCTTTCTTT
CDR3 protein: CASSLDPSQPAFF

V gene: TRBV14
D gene: TRBD2
clone size: .
J gene: TRBJ2-2
CDR3 DNA: TGTGCCAGCAGCCCCCATAGCGGGAACCCCCTAGCCGGGGAGCTGTTTTTT
CDR3 protein: CASSPHSGNPLAGELFF

V gene: TRBV29-1
D gene: .
clone size: .
J gene: TRBJ1-1
CDR3 DNA: TGCAGCGTTGCCCACCGCCTCTTGGGCACTGAAGCTTTCTTT
CDR3 protein: CSVAHRLLGTEAFF

V gene: TRBV10-1
D gene: TRBD2
clone size: .
J gene: TRBJ2-3
CDR3 DNA: TGCGCCAGCACGTCAGATACTAGCGGTTCCGCAGATACGCAGTATTTT
CDR3 protein: CASTSDTSGSADTQYF

V gene: TRBV27
D gene: TRBD1
clone size: .
J gene: TRBJ1-2
CDR3 DNA: TGTGCCAGCAGAGAGTCCGACAGGGGAGGTAACTATGGCTACACCTTC
CDR3 protein: CASRESDRGGNYGYTF

V gene: TRBV9
D gene: .
clone size: .
J gene: TRBJ2-2
CDR3 DNA: TGTGCCAGCAGCCGCAGGGGGGAAGGCGGGGAGCTGTTTTTT
CDR3 protein: CASSRRGEGGELFF

V gene: TRBV27
D gene: TRBD1
clone size: .
J gene: TRBJ2-7
CDR3 DNA: TGTGCCAGCAGTTTAGGGACAGGGGACCCCTACGAGCAGTACTTC
CDR3 protein: CASSLGTGDPYEQYF

V gene: TRBV5-1
D gene: TRBD2
clone size: .
J gene: TRBJ2-7
CDR3 DNA: TGCGCCAGCAGCTCACTAGCGGGAACTCTCTACGAGCAGTACTTC
CDR3 protein: CASSSLAGTLYEQYF

V gene: TRBV28
D gene: .
clone size: once
J gene: TRBJ2-2
CDR3 DNA: TGTGCCAGCCATCAGGGGAGGGCGGGCACCGGGGAGCTGTTTTTT
CDR3 protein: CASHQGRAGTGELFF

V gene: TRBV25-1
D gene: .
clone size: .
J gene: TRBJ2-7
CDR3 DNA: TGTGCCAGCAGTGCCGTGTCAGGAACACTCTCCTACGAGCAGTACTTC
CDR3 protein: CASSAVSGTLSYEQYF

V gene: TRBV7-9
D gene: TRBD1
clone size: .
J gene: TRBJ1-2
CDR3 DNA: TGTGCCAGCAGCAGGACAGGGGACAACTATGGCTACACCTTC
CDR3 protein: CASSRTGDNYGYTF

V gene: TRBV30
D gene: .
clone size: .
J gene: TRBJ2-7
CDR3 DNA: TGTGCCTGGAGTATGACAGCCTACGAGCAGTACTTC
CDR3 protein: CAWSMTAYEQYF

V gene: TRBV2
D gene: TRBD1
clone size: .
J gene: TRBJ2-1
CDR3 DNA: TGTGCCAGCAGTGGATCATGGACAGGAGGCTCCTACAATGAGCAGTTCTTC
CDR3 protein: CASSGSWTGGSYNEQFF

V gene: TRBV28
D gene: TRBD1
clone size: .
J gene: TRBJ2-5
CDR3 DNA: TGTGCCAGCAGACGGACAGGGGGCCCCTTGGGGGAGACCCAGTACTTC
CDR3 protein: CASRRTGGPLGETQYF

V gene: TRBV7-2
D gene: .
clone size: .
J gene: TRBJ2-2
CDR3 DNA: TGTGCCAGCAGCTTAGCTGTGGTTACCGGGGAGCTGTTTTTT
CDR3 protein: CASSLAVVTGELFF

V gene: TRBV28
D gene: .
clone size: .
J gene: TRBJ1-3
CDR3 DNA: TGTGCCAGCAGCCCTTACCGGTCCTCTGGAAACACCATATATTTT
CDR3 protein: CASSPYRSSGNTIYF

V gene: TRBV15
D gene: .
clone size: .
J gene: TRBJ1-4
CDR3 DNA: TGTGCCACCAGCAGAGATATGAAACTGTTTTTT
CDR3 protein: CATSRDMKLFF

V gene: TRBV6-1
D gene: TRBD1
clone size: .
J gene: TRBJ2-6
CDR3 DNA: TGTGCCAGCAATCGACAGGGCTCTGGGGCCAACGTCCTGACTTTC
CDR3 protein: CASNRQGSGANVLTF

V gene: TRBV7-2
D gene: TRBD2
clone size: .
J gene: TRBJ2-6
CDR3 DNA: TGTGCCAGCAGCTTATGGGGACTAGCGGACTCTGGGGCCAACGTCCTGACTTTC
CDR3 protein: CASSLWGLADSGANVLTF

V gene: TRBV7-6
D gene: .
clone size: .
J gene: TRBJ2-7
CDR3 DNA: TGTGCCAGCAGTTCGGGACTCCCACACCACGAGCAGTACTTC
CDR3 protein: CASSSGLPHHEQYF

V gene: TRBV6-1
D gene: .
clone size: .
J gene: TRBJ2-2
CDR3 DNA: TGTGCCAGCAGTGAAGCTGGGGCGGGATACAACACCGGGGAGCTGTTTTTT
CDR3 protein: CASSEAGAGYNTGELFF

V gene: TRBV5-1
D gene: TRBD1
clone size: .
J gene: TRBJ1-6
CDR3 DNA: TGCGCCAGCAGCTTGGAACAGGGGGTTTCTTCACCCCTCCACTTT
CDR3 protein: CASSLEQGVSSPLHF

V gene: TRBV13
D gene: TRBD2
clone size: .
J gene: TRBJ2-7
CDR3 DNA: TGTGCCAGCAGCCCCAGCGGGAGTAGTCCCTACGAGCAGTACTTC
CDR3 protein: CASSPSGSSPYEQYF

V gene: TRBV5-4
D gene: TRBD2
clone size: .
J gene: TRBJ2-5
CDR3 DNA: TGTGCCAGCAGCTCCCCGGGACTAGCGGAGCAAGAGACCCAGTACTTC
CDR3 protein: CASSSPGLAEQETQYF

V gene: TRBV28
D gene: TRBD1
clone size: .
J gene: TRBJ1-6
CDR3 DNA: TGTGCCAGCAGCGGGGGACAGAATCATAATTCACCCCTCCACTTT
CDR3 protein: CASSGGQNHNSPLHF

V gene: TRBV5-1
D gene: .
clone size: .
J gene: TRBJ1-3
CDR3 DNA: TGCGCCAGCAGCTTGGAAGGTGGCTTGACTGGAAACACCATATATTTT
CDR3 protein: CASSLEGGLTGNTIYF

V gene: TRBV27
D gene: .
clone size: .
J gene: TRBJ2-7
CDR3 DNA: TGTGCCAGCAGCCCCTTGTCGGTTCAGGTTGAGTGCTACGAGCAGTACTTC
CDR3 protein: CASSPLSVQVECYEQYF

V gene: TRBV10-3
D gene: .
clone size: once
J gene: TRBJ2-5
CDR3 DNA: TGTGCCATCAGTTACCGACAGGAGCAAGAGACCCAGTACTTC
CDR3 protein: CAISYRQEQETQYF

V gene: TRBV28
D gene: .
clone size: .
J gene: TRBJ2-3
CDR3 DNA: TGTGCCAGCAGTTTCTCGCTGGAGGGCGGGACAGATACGCAGTATTTT
CDR3 protein: CASSFSLEGGTDTQYF